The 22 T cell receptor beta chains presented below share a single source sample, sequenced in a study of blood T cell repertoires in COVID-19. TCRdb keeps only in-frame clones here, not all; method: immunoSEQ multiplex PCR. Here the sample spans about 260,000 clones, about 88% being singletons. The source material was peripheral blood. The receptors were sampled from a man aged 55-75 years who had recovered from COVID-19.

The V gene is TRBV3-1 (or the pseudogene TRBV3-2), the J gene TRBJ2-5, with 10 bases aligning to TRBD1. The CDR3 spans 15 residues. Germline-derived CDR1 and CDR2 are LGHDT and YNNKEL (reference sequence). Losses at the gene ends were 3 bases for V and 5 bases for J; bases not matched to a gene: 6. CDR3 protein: CASSHDRGRGETQYF. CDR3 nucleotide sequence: TGTGCCAGCAGCCACGACAGGGGGCGCGGGGAGACCCAGTACTTC.

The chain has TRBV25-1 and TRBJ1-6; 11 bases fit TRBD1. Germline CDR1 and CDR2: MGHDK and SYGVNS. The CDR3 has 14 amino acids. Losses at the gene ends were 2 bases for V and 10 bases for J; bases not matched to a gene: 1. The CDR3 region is CASSERTGGSPLHF. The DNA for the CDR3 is TGTGCCAGCAGTGAAAGGACAGGGGGCTCACCCCTCCACTTT.

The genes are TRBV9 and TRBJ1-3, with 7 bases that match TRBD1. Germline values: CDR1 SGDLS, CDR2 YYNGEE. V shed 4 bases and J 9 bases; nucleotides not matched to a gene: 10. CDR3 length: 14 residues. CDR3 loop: CASSPGTATGTIYF. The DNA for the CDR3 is TGTGCCAGCAGCCCCGGGACAGCTACGGGCACCATATATTTT.

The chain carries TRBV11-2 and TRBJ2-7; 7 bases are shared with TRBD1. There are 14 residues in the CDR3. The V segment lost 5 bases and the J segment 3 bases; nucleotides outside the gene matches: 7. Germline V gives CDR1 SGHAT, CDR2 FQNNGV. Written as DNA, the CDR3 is TGTGCCAGCAGCCAGACAGGGAAAAACTACGAGCAGTACTTC. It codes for CASSQTGKNYEQYF.

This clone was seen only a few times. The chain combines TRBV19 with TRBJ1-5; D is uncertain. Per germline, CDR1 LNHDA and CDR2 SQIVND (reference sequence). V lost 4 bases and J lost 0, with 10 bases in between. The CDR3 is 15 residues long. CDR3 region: CASSKEGHSNQPQHF. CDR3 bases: TGTGCCAGTAGTAAGGAGGGCCATAGCAATCAGCCCCAGCATTTT.

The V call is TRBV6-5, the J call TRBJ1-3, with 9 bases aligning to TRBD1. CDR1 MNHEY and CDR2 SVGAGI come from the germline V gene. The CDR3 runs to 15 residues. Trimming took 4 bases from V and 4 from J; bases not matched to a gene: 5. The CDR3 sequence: CASSSAGTGGNTIYF. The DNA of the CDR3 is TGTGCCAGCAGTTCGGCCGGGACAGGGGGAAACACCATATATTTT.

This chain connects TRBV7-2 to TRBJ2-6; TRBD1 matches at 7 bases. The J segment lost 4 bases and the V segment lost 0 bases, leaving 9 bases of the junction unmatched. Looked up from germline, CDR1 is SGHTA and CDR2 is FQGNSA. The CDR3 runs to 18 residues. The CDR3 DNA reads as TGTGCCAGCAGCTTAGCGCAAGGCAGGGGGACCGGGGCCAACGTCCTGACTTTC. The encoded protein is CASSLAQGRGTGANVLTF.

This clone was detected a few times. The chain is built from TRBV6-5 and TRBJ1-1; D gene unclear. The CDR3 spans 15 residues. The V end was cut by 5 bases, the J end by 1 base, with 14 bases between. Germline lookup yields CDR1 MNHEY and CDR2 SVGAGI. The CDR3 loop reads CASSPLSGPNTEAFF. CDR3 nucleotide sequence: TGTGCCAGCAGTCCCTTAAGTGGGCCGAACACTGAAGCTTTCTTT.

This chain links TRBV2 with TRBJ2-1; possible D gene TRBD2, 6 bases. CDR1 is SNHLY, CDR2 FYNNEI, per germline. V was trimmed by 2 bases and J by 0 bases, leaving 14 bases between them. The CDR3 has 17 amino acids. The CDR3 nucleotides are TGTGCCAGCAGTGAAAGAGGAGGGAGCGGCTCCTACAATGAGCAGTTCTTC. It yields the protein CASSERGGSGSYNEQFF.

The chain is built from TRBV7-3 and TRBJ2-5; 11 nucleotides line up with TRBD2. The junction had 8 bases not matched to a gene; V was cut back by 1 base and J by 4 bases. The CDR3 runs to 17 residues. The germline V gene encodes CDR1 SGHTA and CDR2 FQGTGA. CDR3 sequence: CASSLSPLLAGGETQYF. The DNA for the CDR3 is TGTGCCAGCAGCTTAAGTCCCTTGCTAGCGGGGGGAGAGACCCAGTACTTC.

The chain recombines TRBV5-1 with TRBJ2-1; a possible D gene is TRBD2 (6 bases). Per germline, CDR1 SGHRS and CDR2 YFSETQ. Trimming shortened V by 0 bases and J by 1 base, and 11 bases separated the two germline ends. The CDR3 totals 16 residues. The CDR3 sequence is CASSLVAGFSYNEQFF. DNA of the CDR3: TGCGCCAGCAGCTTGGTTGCGGGGTTTTCCTACAATGAGCAGTTCTTC.

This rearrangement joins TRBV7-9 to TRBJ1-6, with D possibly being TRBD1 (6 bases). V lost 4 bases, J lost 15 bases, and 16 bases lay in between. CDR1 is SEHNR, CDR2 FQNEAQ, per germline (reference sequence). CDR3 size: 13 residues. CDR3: CASSSTFGQFLHF. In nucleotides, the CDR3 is TGTGCCAGCAGCTCAACGTTTGGACAGTTCCTCCACTTT.

In DNA, the CDR3 is TGTGCCAGCAAGACAGGGGAGGGCGTCACCGGGGAGCTGTTTTTT. Protein sequence: CASKTGEGVTGELFF. J is TRBJ2-2 and V is TRBV25-1, with D possibly TRBD1 on 8 matching bases. The V and J ends lost 7 bases and 4 bases respectively, with 16 bases between them. The CDR3 totals 15 residues. Looked up from germline, CDR1 is MGHDK and CDR2 is SYGVNS.

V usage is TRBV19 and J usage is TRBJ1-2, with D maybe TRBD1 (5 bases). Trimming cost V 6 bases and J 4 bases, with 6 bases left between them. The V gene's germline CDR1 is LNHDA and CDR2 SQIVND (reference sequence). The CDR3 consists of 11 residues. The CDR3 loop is CASRQGYGYTF. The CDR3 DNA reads TGTGCCAGTAGGCAGGGCTATGGCTACACCTTC.

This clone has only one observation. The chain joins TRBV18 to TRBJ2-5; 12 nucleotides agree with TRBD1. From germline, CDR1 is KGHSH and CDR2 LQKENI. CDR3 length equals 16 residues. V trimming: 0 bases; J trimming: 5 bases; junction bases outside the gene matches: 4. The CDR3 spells CASSPPGQGAYETQYF. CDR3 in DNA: TGTGCCAGCTCACCACCGGGACAGGGGGCTTATGAGACCCAGTACTTC.

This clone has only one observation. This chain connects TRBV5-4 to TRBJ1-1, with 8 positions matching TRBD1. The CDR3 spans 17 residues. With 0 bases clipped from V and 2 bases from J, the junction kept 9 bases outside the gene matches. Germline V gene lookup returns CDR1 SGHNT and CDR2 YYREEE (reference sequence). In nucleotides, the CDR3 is TGTGCCAGCAGCTTGGTAAACGGGGGACAGGCCAACACTGAAGCTTTCTTT. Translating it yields CASSLVNGGQANTEAFF.

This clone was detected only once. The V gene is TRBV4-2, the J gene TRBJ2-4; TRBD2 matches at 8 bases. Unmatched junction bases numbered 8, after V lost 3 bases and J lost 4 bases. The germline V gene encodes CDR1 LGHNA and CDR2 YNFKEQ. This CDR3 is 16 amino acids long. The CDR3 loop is CASSQELAEEKNIQYF. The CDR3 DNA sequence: TGTGCCAGCAGCCAGGAACTAGCGGAGGAGAAAAACATTCAGTACTTC.

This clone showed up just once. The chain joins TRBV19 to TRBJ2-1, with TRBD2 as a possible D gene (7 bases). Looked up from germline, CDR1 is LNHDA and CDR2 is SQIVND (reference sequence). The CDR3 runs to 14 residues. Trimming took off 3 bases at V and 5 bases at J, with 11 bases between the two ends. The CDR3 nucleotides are TGTGCCAGTAGTATTGGCGGGGGCCACAATGAGCAGTTCTTC. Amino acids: CASSIGGGHNEQFF.

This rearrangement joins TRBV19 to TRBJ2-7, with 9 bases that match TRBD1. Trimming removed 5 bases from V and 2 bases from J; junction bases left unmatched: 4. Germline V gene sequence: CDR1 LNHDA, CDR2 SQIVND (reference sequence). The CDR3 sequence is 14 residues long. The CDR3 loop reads CASSSGTGTYEQYF. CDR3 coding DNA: TGTGCCAGTAGTTCCGGGACAGGGACCTACGAGCAGTACTTC.

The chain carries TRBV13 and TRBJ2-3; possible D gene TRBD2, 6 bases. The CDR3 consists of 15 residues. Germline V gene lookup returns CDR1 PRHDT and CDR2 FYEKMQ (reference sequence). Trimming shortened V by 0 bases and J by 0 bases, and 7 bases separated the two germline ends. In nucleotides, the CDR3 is TGTGCCAGCAGCTTAGGCGGGGGAAGCACAGATACGCAGTATTTT. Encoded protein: CASSLGGGSTDTQYF.

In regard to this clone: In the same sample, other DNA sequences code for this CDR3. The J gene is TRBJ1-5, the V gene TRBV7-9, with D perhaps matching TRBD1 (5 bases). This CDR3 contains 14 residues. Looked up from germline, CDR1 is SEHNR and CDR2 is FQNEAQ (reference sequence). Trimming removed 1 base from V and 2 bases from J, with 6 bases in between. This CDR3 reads CASSLEGGNQPQHF. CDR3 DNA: TGTGCCAGCAGCTTAGAAGGGGGCAATCAGCCCCAGCATTTT.

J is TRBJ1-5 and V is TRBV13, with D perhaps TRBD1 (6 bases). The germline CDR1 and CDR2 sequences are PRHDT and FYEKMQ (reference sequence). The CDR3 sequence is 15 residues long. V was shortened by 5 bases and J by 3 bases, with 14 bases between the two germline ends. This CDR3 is CASSQGGTDNQPQHF. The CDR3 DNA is TGTGCCAGCAGCCAAGGGGGTACTGACAATCAGCCCCAGCATTTT.